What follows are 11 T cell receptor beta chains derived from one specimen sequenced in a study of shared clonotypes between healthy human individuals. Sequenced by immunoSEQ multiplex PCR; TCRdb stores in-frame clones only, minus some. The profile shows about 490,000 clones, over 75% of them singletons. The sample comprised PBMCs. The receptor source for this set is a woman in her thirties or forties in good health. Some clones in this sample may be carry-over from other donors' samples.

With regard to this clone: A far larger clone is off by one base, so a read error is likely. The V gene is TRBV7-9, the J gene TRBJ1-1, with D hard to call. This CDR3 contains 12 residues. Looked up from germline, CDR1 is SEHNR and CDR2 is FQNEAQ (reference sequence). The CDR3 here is CASSSVDTEDFF. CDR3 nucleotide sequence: TGTGCCAGCAGCTCTGTCGACACTGAAGATTTCTTT.

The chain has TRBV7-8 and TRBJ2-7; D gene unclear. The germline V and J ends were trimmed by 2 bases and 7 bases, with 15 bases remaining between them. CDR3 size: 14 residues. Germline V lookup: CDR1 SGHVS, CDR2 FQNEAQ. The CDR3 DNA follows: TGTGCCAGCAGCTTACCGCGGCTGGCCCATGAGCAGTACTTC. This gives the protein CASSLPRLAHEQYF.

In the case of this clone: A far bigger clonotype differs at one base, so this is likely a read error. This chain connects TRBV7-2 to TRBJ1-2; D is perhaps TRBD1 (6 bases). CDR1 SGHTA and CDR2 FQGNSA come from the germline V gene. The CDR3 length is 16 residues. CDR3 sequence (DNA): TGTGCCAGCAGCTTAGCTTCCGGACAGAGTAACTATGACTACACCTTC. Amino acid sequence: CASSLASGQSNYDYTF.

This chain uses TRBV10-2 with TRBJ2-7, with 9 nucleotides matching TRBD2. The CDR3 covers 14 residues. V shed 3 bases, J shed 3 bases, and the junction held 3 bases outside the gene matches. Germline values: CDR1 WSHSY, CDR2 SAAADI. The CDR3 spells CASSELAGLYEQYF. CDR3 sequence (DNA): TGCGCCAGCAGTGAACTAGCGGGCCTCTACGAGCAGTACTTC.

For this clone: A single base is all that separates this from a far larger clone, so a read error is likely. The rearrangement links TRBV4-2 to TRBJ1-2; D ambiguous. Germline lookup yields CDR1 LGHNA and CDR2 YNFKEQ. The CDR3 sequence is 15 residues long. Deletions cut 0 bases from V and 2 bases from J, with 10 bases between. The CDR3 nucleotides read TGTGCCAGCAGCCAAGAGAGGTCAGTGAACTATGGCTACACCTTC. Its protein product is CASSQERSVNYGYTF.

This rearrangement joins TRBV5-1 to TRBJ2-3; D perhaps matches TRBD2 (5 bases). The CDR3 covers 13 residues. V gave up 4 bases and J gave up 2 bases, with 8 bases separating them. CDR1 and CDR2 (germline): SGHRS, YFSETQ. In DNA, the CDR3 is TGCGCCAGCAGCCGGGAACCCACAGATACGCAGTATTTT. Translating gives CASSREPTDTQYF.

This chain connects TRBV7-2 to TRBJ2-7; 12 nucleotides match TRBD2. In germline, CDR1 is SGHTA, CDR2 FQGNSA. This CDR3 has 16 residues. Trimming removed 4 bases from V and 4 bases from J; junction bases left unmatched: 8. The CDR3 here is CASSSRTSGKPYEQYF. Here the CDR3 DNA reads TGTGCCAGCAGCTCCAGGACTAGCGGGAAACCTTACGAGCAGTACTTC.

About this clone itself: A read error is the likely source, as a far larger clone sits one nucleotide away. The CDR3 DNA follows: TGCAGCGTTGAACGGGGGAGGGAGACCCAGTACTTC. It codes for CSVERGRETQYF. The chain has TRBV29-1 and TRBJ2-5; maybe TRBD2 (6 bases). Between the trimmed V and J ends, which lost 2 bases and 5 bases, there was a span of 9 bases. The CDR3 is 12 amino acids. Germline CDR1 SQVTM, CDR2 ANQGSEA.

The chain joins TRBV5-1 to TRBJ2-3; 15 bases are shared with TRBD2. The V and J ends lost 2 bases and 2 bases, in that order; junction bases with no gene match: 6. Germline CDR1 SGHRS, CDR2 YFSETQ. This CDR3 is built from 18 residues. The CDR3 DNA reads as TGCGCCAGCAGCTTCGGACTAGCGGGAGGGCGTGTCACAGATACGCAGTATTTT. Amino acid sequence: CASSFGLAGGRVTDTQYF.

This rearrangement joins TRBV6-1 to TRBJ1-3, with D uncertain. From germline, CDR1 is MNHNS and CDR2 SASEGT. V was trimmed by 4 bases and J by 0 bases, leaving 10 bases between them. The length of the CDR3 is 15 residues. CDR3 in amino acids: CASSATAFSGNTIYF. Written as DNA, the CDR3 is TGTGCCAGCAGTGCTACAGCATTCTCTGGAAACACCATATATTTT.

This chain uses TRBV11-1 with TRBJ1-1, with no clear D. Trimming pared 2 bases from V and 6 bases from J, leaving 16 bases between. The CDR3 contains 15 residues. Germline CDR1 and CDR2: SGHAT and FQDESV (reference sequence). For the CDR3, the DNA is TGTGCCAGCAGCTTATTACAAAGCGGCGGCGCTGAAGCTTTCTTT. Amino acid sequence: CASSLLQSGGAEAFF.